Listed below are T cell receptor beta chains from one sample, sequenced in a study of T cells expressing NK-cell markers. TCRdb reprocessed the 5' RACE reads and reports one entry per CDR3 protein, with no DNA. The sample has about 150,000 distinct CDR3 sequences. The sequencing sample was made of blood T cells: a sorted CD56 or NKG2C T cell subset, CD4+ or CD8+ T cells, or bulk PBMC T cells (not recorded which). Receptors originate from a woman aged 45-60 years in good health. CDR3s include the opening cysteine and the closing phenylalanine or tryptophan. Clone size appears in some rows only: once, few, many, or a class for an expanded clone.

length | J | size | V | CDR3
14 | TRBJ1-2 | NA | TRBV6-5 | CASGIVADFGGYTF
13 | TRBJ1-2 | NA | TRBV29-1 | CSVDGRGLEGYTF
15 | TRBJ2-2 | NA | TRBV27 | CASSRIQGAAGELFF
15 | TRBJ2-1 | NA | TRBV6-5 | CASNTAFGQGNEQFF
14 | TRBJ1-2 | NA | TRBV5-1 | CASWSGWTNYGYTF
13 | TRBJ2-1 | NA | TRBV10-1 | CASGGSSYNEQFF
15 | TRBJ2-7 | medium-sized | TRBV9 | CASSVGQGKSYEQYF
15 | TRBJ1-1 | NA | TRBV19 | CASSTTRGENTEAFF
12 | TRBJ2-1 | NA | TRBV12-3/TRBV12-4 | CATADLYNEQFF
14 | TRBJ2-5 | NA | TRBV30 | CAWSFQGPWETQYF
11 | TRBJ2-2 | NA | TRBV15 | CATASGGELFF
16 | TRBJ1-4 | NA | TRBV5-1 | CASSLTGEATNEKLFF
17 | TRBJ2-1 | NA | TRBV4-1 | CASSQPPAGVMDNEQFF
12 | TRBJ2-1 | NA | TRBV5-6 | CASSPWTTEQFF
18 | TRBJ2-4 | NA | TRBV2 | CASIVRQGQTVAKNIQYF
14 | TRBJ1-4 | NA | TRBV29-1 | CSVEPTGEGEKLFF
14 | TRBJ2-1 | NA | TRBV20-1 | CSATLADSYNEQFF
13 | TRBJ2-1 | NA | TRBV7-8 | CASSLLVDYEQFF
16 | TRBJ1-4 | NA | TRBV20-1 | CSARAPLTGNPEKLFF
14 | TRBJ1-5 | NA | TRBV12-3/TRBV12-4 | CASSFRGPNQPQHF
18 | TRBJ2-5 | NA | TRBV3-1 | CASSQDSWSGPEVETQYF
15 | TRBJ1-2 | NA | TRBV10-3 | CAISEGVGANYGYTF
13 | TRBJ2-1 | NA | TRBV24-1 | CATASASYNEQFF
14 | TRBJ2-7 | NA | TRBV7-6 | CASSPSGNQYEQYF
13 | TRBJ1-5 | NA | TRBV30 | CAWSEFANQPQHF
13 | TRBJ2-3 | NA | TRBV4-1 | CASSLHRRDTQYF
14 | TRBJ1-5 | NA | TRBV15 | CATSRVRKNQPQHF
11 | TRBJ2-6 | NA | TRBV2 | CASSEVNVLTF
12 | TRBJ2-5 | NA | TRBV25-1 | CASSDDRETQYF
15 | TRBJ2-5 | NA | TRBV27 | CASAKISGDQETQYF
14 | TRBJ1-1 | NA | TRBV5-1 | CASSHDRLNTEAFF
13 | TRBJ1-4 | NA | TRBV29-1 | CSALDRGSEKLFF
14 | TRBJ2-7 | NA | TRBV6-6 | CATDRGDYSYEQYF